These 19 T cell receptor beta chains came from one sample sequenced in a study of glioma-infiltrating T cells. Using RNA template, CDR3s of TCR alpha and beta were amplified with iRepertoire arm-PCR. TCRdb redid the calling of the multiplex PCR reads with MiXCR, one entry per CDR3 protein. This table has about 130,000 distinct CDR3 sequences, about 25% appearing once. The sequencing sample was made of glioma tissue, nonneoplastic brain tissue, or PBMCs (not recorded which). Receptors originate from a human donor with low-grade glioma or glioblastoma, undergoing nonglioma brain surgery, or in good health (not recorded which).

The rearrangement joins TRBV12-3 or TRBV12-4 to TRBJ2-3, with 7 bases lining up with TRBD1. Trimming at V came to 6 bases and at J to 2 bases, leaving 11 bases not matched to a gene. CDR3 length equals 16 residues. Here the CDR3 reads CASSPIGDSYTDTQYF. CDR3 nucleotide sequence: TGTGCCAGCAGCCCTATAGGGGACAGCTACACAGATACGCAGTATTTT.

This clonotype has more than one count but fewer than ten. The chain couples TRBV25-1 to TRBJ2-3, with 7 bases that match TRBD2. There are 16 residues in the CDR3. CDR1 is MGHDK and CDR2 is SYGVNS in the germline V gene. Losses at the gene ends were 1 base for V and 3 bases for J; bases not matched to a gene: 7. The CDR3 spells CASSEFVGGRTDTQYF. CDR3 in DNA: TGTGCCAGCAGTGAATTTGTGGGGGGGAGAACAGATACGCAGTATTTT.

The chain uses TRBV6-1 and TRBJ1-5; D possibly corresponds to TRBD1 (5 bases). CDR3 length: 15 amino acids. Trimming took off 8 bases at V and 0 bases at J, with 14 bases between the two ends. Looked up from germline, CDR1 is MNHNS and CDR2 is SASEGT. The CDR3 DNA reads as TGTGCCAGCGACGAGGCAGGGAATAGCAATCAGCCCCAGCATTTT. This translates into CASDEAGNSNQPQHF.

This clonotype has just a few counts. The J gene is TRBJ2-3, the V gene TRBV6-4, with D unclear. CDR1 is MRHNA, CDR2 SNTAGT, per germline. Trimming removed 3 bases at V and 0 bases at J, with 10 bases between. This CDR3 is built from 15 residues. CDR3 coding DNA: TGTGCCAGCAGTGAACGGCCACGTAGCACAGATACGCAGTATTTT. This encodes CASSERPRSTDTQYF.

The chain links TRBV7-9 to TRBJ1-3; 10 nucleotides align to TRBD1. There are 16 residues in the CDR3. V lost 5 bases and J lost 4; bases outside the gene matches: 8. The germline CDR1 and CDR2 sequences are SEHNR and FQNEAQ (reference sequence). The CDR3 region is CASSVPDRGRGNTIYF. In DNA form, the CDR3 reads TGTGCCAGCAGCGTACCAGACAGGGGGCGCGGAAACACCATATATTTT.

The V call is TRBV6-1, the J call TRBJ2-1, with unresolved D. The V gene lost 6 bases and the J gene lost 5 bases, with 8 bases spanning the gap. The CDR3 is 12 residues long. Germline CDR1 is MNHNS and CDR2 is SASEGT. In DNA form, the CDR3 reads TGTGCCAGCAGCCTCAGTAACAATGAGCAGTTCTTC. It specifies CASSLSNNEQFF.

This clonotype was picked up many times. The rearrangement joins TRBV6-1 to TRBJ1-1; 8 bases map to TRBD1. V trimming: 8 bases; J trimming: 3 bases; junction bases outside the gene matches: 5. CDR1 and CDR2 (germline): MNHNS, SASEGT. This CDR3 spans 13 amino acids. As DNA, the CDR3 is TGTGCCAGCTCGGACAGGGTGCACACTGAAGCTTTCTTT. Translating it yields CASSDRVHTEAFF.

The chain recombines TRBV28 with TRBJ2-1, with D possibly called TRBD1 or TRBD2 (5 bases each). V was shortened by 1 base and J by 0 bases, with 7 bases between the two germline ends. This CDR3 has 15 residues. The germline gives CDR1 MDHEN, CDR2 SYDVKM. The CDR3 region is CASSLSRGSYNEQFF. CDR3 DNA: TGTGCCAGCAGTTTATCGAGGGGCTCCTACAATGAGCAGTTCTTC. Based on the CDR3 plus reference TRBV28 and TRBJ2-1, the full variable domain is DVKVTQSSRYLVKRTGEKVFLECVQDMDHENMFWYRQDPGLGLRLIYFSYDVKMKEKGDIPEGYSVSREKKERFSLILESASTNQTSMYLCASSLSRGSYNEQFFGPGTRLTVL.

This clonotype was observed a single time. In DNA, the CDR3 is TGTGCCAGCAACTTTACGGGCCATGGCTCACCCCTCCACTTT. It codes for CASNFTGHGSPLHF. This rearrangement joins TRBV7-2 to TRBJ1-6, with D unresolved. This CDR3 has 14 residues. The V end lost 7 bases, the J end lost 10 bases, and 17 bases lay between the germline ends. CDR1 SGHTA and CDR2 FQGNSA come from the germline V gene. Supplemented by reference TRBV7-2 and TRBJ1-6, the full variable domain reads GAGVSQSPSNKVTEKGKDVELRCDPISGHTALYWYRQSLGQGLEFLIYFQGNSAPDKSGLPSDRFSAERTGGSVSTLTIQRTQQEDSAVYLCASNFTGHGSPLHFGNGTRLTVT.

The chain has TRBV24-1 and TRBJ2-5; D is ambiguous. The germline CDR1 and CDR2 sequences are KGHDR and SFDVKD. V shed 4 bases and J shed 3 bases, with 11 bases lying between them. CDR3 size: 14 residues. Here the CDR3 DNA reads TGTGCCACCAGTGACCCGCGCGACAAAGAGACCCAGTACTTC. Protein product: CATSDPRDKETQYF.

This clonotype occurred many times. The rearrangement joins TRBV6-6 to TRBJ2-5; perhaps TRBD1 as D (6 bases). The CDR3 has 14 amino acids. V lost 2 bases and J 5 bases, leaving 12 bases between the germline ends. Germline values: CDR1 MNHNY, CDR2 SVGAGI (reference sequence). The CDR3 spells CASSYQDRRETQYF. For the CDR3, the DNA is TGTGCCAGCAGTTACCAAGACAGGAGGGAGACCCAGTACTTC.

The chain couples TRBV2 to TRBJ1-6; maybe TRBD1 (6 bases). CDR1 SNHLY and CDR2 FYNNEI come from the germline V gene. The germline V and J ends were trimmed by 6 bases and 7 bases, with 13 bases remaining between them. This CDR3 region has 14 residues. The DNA for the CDR3 is TGTGCCAGCAGGCCCACAGGGACGAATTCACCCCTCCACTTT. As protein: CASRPTGTNSPLHF.

This clonotype was observed at least ten times. The rearrangement uses TRBV15 and TRBJ2-3; tentatively, D is TRBD1 or TRBD2 (5 bases each). The CDR3 is 14 amino acids. Trimming shortened V by 5 bases and J by 2 bases, and 11 bases separated the two germline ends. Germline V gene lookup returns CDR1 LNHNV and CDR2 YYDKDF (reference sequence). The CDR3 DNA reads TGTGCCACCAGCGCCGGGGCGTTCACAGATACGCAGTATTTT. Encoded protein: CATSAGAFTDTQYF. The variable domain in full, with the rest retrieved from reference TRBV15 and TRBJ2-3, is DAMVIQNPRYQVTQFGKPVTLSCSQTLNHNVMYWYQQKSSQAPKLLFHYYDKDFNNEADTPDNFQSRRPNTSFCFLDIRSPGLGDTAMYLCATSAGAFTDTQYFGPGTRLTVL.

The rearrangement uses TRBV2 and TRBJ2-2; no reliable D call. The CDR3 runs 15 residues. Germline-derived CDR1 and CDR2 are SNHLY and FYNNEI. V was pared by 2 bases and J by 5 bases, with 12 bases between. The CDR3 DNA sequence: TGTGCCAGCAGTGAAATGGATTCGGAAACCGGGGAGCTGTTTTTT. Residues: CASSEMDSETGELFF.

The rearrangement links TRBV9 to TRBJ1-4; D gene ambiguous. The CDR3 consists of 14 residues. Looked up from germline, CDR1 is SGDLS and CDR2 is YYNGEE. V lost 0 bases and J 4 bases, leaving 7 bases between the germline ends. CDR3: CASSVEPLNEKLFF. DNA of the CDR3: TGTGCCAGCAGCGTAGAGCCCCTTAATGAAAAACTGTTTTTT.

The sample holds a few counts of this clonotype. The CDR3 DNA is TGTGCCATCAGCCCTGGACAGGGGGACATTCAGTACTTC. It is translated as CAISPGQGDIQYF. The J gene is TRBJ2-4, the V gene TRBV10-3; 10 bases align to TRBD1. The CDR3 length is 13 residues. The V gene end was trimmed by 6 bases and the J gene end by 8 bases; junction bases not matched to a gene: 4. Germline V lookup: CDR1 ENHRY, CDR2 SYGVKD.

Only a few counts were recorded for this clonotype. This chain links TRBV7-2 with TRBJ2-1; possibly TRBD1 for D (5 bases). The V end was cut by 3 bases, the J end by 5 bases, with 11 bases between. Germline V gene sequence: CDR1 SGHTA, CDR2 FQGNSA. The CDR3 consists of 14 residues. The CDR3 region has the DNA TGTGCCAGCAGCTTGCAGGGTGGGAACAATGAGCAGTTCTTC. It encodes CASSLQGGNNEQFF.

This clonotype came up a few times. Given a much more abundant clone one base away, this may be a read error. Because it lacks the conserved phenylalanine or tryptophan at the end, this CDR3 is likely a read error. J is TRBJ1-1 and V is TRBV27; no clear D. V was pared by 4 bases and J by 6 bases, with 12 bases between. The CDR3 has 13 residues. The germline V gene has CDR1 MNHEY and CDR2 SMNVEV (reference sequence). Here the CDR3 reads CASSSRIFAEAFS. The CDR3 region has the DNA TGTGCCAGCAGTTCCCGAATTTTCGCTGAAGCTTTCTCT.

The chain joins TRBV29-1 to TRBJ1-3; 7 bases match TRBD1. The CDR3 has 13 residues. The J segment lost 2 bases and the V segment lost 7 bases, leaving 5 bases of the junction unmatched. Germline values: CDR1 SQVTM, CDR2 ANQGSEA. CDR3: CSGRTGAGNTIYF. CDR3 nucleotide sequence: TGCAGCGGGCGTACAGGGGCTGGAAACACCATATATTTT.